The entry below describes one T cell receptor (beta chain). The antigen is undetermined. The V gene lost 3 bases and the J gene lost 4 bases, with 19 bases spanning the gap. Per the germline V gene, CDR1 is KGHSH and CDR2 is LQKENI. This CDR3 region has 16 residues. This sample was taken from a study of graft-versus-host responses after intestinal transplantation. Turning to the study itself: Each patient got anti-thymocyte globulin induction, then tacrolimus and steroids for roughly 3 years. Findings and limits, study-wide: Recipient marrow contained GvH clones, some of which appeared first in ileum or blood.

Here immunoSEQ multiplex PCR was the method, and the copy in TCRdb shows in-frame clones only, minus some. The data show 75,000 to 95,000 clones, with around 93% seen just once and under 0.4% held by the top ten. The gene calls are TRBV18 and TRBJ2-7, with TRBD2 as a possible D gene (6 bases). This specimen was unstimulated CD4+ T cells sorted from spleen or lymph node cells, taken before transplant. The receptor was isolated from a human donor who was the organ donor for an intestinal transplant. The DNA of the CDR3 is TGTGCCAGCTCACCCCGTACTAGCTTGGTTGGTTACGAGCAGTACTTC. Translated: CASSPRTSLVGYEQYF.